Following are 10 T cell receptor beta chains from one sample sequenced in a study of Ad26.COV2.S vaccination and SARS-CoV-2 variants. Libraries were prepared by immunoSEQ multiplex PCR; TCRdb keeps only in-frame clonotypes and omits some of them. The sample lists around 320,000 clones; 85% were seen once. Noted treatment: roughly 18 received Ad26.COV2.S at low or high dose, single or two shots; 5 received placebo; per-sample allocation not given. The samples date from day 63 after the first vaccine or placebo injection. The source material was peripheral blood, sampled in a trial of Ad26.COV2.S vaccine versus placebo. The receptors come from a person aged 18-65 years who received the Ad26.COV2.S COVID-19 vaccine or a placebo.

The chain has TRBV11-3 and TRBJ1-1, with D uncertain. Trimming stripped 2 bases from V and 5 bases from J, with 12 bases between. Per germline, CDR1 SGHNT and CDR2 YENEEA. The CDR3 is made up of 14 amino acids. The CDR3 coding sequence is TGTGCCAGCAGCTTACTCTTTTACGGAACTGAAGCTTTCTTT. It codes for CASSLLFYGTEAFF.

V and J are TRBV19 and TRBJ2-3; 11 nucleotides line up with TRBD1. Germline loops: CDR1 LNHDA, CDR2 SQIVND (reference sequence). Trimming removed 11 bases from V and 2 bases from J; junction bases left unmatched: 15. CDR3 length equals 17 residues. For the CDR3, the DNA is TGTGCCGGACTGGGACAGGGGGTAGCCCACACCACAGATACGCAGTATTTT. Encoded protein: CAGLGQGVAHTTDTQYF.

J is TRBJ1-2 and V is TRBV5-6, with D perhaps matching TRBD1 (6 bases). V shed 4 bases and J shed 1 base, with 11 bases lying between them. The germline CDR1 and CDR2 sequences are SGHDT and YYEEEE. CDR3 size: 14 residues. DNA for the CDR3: TGTGCCAGCAGCGTCCGGGGGCTTAACTATGGCTACACCTTC. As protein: CASSVRGLNYGYTF.

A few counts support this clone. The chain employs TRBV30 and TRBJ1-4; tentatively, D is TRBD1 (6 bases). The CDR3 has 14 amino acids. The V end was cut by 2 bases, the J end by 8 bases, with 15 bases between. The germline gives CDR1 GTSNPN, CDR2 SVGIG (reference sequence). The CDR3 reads CAWSLKQGGEKLFF. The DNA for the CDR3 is TGTGCCTGGAGTTTGAAACAGGGAGGGGAAAAACTGTTTTTT.

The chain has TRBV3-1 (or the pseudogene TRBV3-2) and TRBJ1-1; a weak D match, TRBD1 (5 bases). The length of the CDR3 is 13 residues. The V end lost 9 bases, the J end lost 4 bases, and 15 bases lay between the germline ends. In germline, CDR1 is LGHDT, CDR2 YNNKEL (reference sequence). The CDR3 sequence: CASKLGTATEAFF. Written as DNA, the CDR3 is TGTGCCAGTAAACTCGGGACGGCCACTGAAGCTTTCTTT.

This CDR3 reads CASSQDEAGVGETQYF. CDR3 sequence (DNA): TGCGCCAGCAGCCAAGATGAAGCGGGGGTCGGGGAGACCCAGTACTTC. This sequence joins TRBV4-1 and TRBJ2-5; TRBD2 matches at 8 bases. J was trimmed by 5 bases and V by 0 bases; bases with no gene match: 8. The CDR3 is 16 residues long. The germline V gene has CDR1 MGHRA and CDR2 YSYEKL.

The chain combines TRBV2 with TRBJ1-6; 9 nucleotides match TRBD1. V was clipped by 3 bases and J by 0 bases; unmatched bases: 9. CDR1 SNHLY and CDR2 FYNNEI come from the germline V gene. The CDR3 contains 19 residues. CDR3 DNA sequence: TGTGCCAGCAGTGAGAAGACAGGGGGACCAAGCTCCTATAATTCACCCCTCCACTTT. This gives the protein CASSEKTGGPSSYNSPLHF. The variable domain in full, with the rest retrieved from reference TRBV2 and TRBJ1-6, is EPEVTQTPSHQVTQMGQEVILRCVPISNHLYFYWYRQILGQKVEFLVSFYNNEISEKSEIFDDQFSVERPDGSNFTLKIRSTKLEDSAMYFCASSEKTGGPSSYNSPLHFGNGTRLTVT.

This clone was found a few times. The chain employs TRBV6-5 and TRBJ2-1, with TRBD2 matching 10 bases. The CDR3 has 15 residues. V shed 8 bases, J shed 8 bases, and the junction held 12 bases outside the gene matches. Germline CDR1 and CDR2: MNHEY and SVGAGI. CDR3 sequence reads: CASGLGSGGADEQFF. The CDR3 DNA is TGTGCCAGCGGACTTGGCAGCGGGGGGGCCGATGAGCAGTTCTTC.

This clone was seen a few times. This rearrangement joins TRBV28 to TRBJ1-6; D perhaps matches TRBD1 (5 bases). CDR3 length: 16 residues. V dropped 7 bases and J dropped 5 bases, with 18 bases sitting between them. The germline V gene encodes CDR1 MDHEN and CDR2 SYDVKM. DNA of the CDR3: TGTGCCAGCACCGGGACCGAGTGGGGTAATAATTCACCCCTCCACTTT. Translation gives CASTGTEWGNNSPLHF.

CDR3 sequence reads: CASSVDYRGGYTF. The CDR3 DNA reads TGTGCCAGCAGCGTAGATTATAGGGGGGGCTACACCTTC. The chain has TRBV9 and TRBJ1-2, with D possibly matching TRBD1 (6 bases). The CDR3 has 13 residues. Per the germline V gene, CDR1 is SGDLS and CDR2 is YYNGEE. V was pared by 0 bases and J by 8 bases, with 11 bases between. Supplemented by reference TRBV9 and TRBJ1-2, the full variable domain reads DSGVTQTPKHLITATGQRVTLRCSPRSGDLSVYWYQQSLDQGLQFLIQYYNGEERAKGNILERFSAQQFPDLHSELNLSSLELGDSALYFCASSVDYRGGYTFGSGTRLTVV.